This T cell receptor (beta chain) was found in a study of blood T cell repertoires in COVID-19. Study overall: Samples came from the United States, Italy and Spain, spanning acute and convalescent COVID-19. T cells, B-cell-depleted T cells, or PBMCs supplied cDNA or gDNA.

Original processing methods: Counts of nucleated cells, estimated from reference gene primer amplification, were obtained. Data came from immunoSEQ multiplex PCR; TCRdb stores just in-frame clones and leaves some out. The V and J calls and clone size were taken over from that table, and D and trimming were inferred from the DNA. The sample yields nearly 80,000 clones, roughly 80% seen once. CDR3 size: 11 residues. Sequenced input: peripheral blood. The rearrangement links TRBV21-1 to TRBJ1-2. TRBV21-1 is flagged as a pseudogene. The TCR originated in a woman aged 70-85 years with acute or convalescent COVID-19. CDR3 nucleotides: TGTGCCAGCAGCAAATTCGGTGGCTACACCTTC. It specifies CASSKFGGYTF.